This T cell receptor beta chain stems from a study of tumor-infiltrating lymphocytes in primary liver carcinoma. TCR beta cDNA was made from roughly 500 ng total RNA with a constant-region primer. Slightly modified ARM-PCR with three nested multiplex PCR rounds yielded TCR beta libraries. TRBV1-TRBV30 forward primers paired with a C-beta reverse primer were used in the first two PCR rounds, which ran approximately 10 cycles each. MiXCR, applied by TCRdb to the multiplex PCR reads, yields one record per CDR3 protein. The sample consists of 50,000 to 60,000 distinct CDR3 sequences, over 65% of them appearing once. The tissue used was unsorted bulk material of about 19-34 mg. RNA and DNA were co-extracted from it with the AllPrep DNA/RNA mini kit. Each participant had primary liver carcinoma, and surgical resection was the treatment. Germline-derived CDR1 and CDR2 are SQVTM and ANQGSEA. The CDR3 consists of 14 residues.

With regard to this clonotype: Mismatch with germline at one junction end may stem from a read error.

This chain links TRBV29-1 with TRBJ2-3, with 10 bases aligning to TRBD1. The sequencing sample was made of liver tumor tissue from sampling region 5. Noted subset: tumor region T5, tumor centre. This sequence was found in a man aged 35 to 55 with primary liver carcinoma and hepatitis B virus infection. CDR3 region: CSVSGTGATDTQYF. The CDR3 nucleotides read TGCAGCGTTTCCGGGACAGGGGCAACAGATACACAGTATTTT.